These 21 T cell receptor beta chains came from one sample sequenced in a study of human T cells and chemical hapten exposure. TCRdb re-derived calls from the RACE reads in MiXCR, one entry per CDR3 protein. Of about 120,000 distinct CDR3 sequences listed, about 11% are singletons. Regarding time point: patch test 3, about 24 weeks after DPC sensitization. Treatment specified: therapeutic diphenylcyclopropenone sensitization with weekly scalp DPC. The source was whole blood, collected in connection with sensitization to the hapten diphenylcyclopropenone (DPC). These TCRs come from a woman aged 50 to 65 with alopecia areata. Some clones in this sample may be carry-over from other donors' samples.

This clonotype was detected ten times or more. The rearrangement uses TRBV12-3 or TRBV12-4 and TRBJ2-2; D uncertain. The germline V and J ends were trimmed by 3 bases and 5 bases, with 4 bases remaining between them. This CDR3 spans 12 amino acids. CDR3 DNA sequence: TGTGCCAGCAGTTTGGGGACCGGGGAGCTGTTTTTT. This gives the protein CASSLGTGELFF.

This rearrangement joins TRBV28 to TRBJ2-3; no clear D. The CDR3 length is 12 residues. V dropped 8 bases and J dropped 5 bases, with 11 bases sitting between them. The germline V gene encodes CDR1 MDHEN and CDR2 SYDVKM. CDR3 coding DNA: TGTGCCAGCGGGGTTCGACTAGATACGCAGTATTTT. As protein: CASGVRLDTQYF.

The sample holds many counts of this clonotype. The rearrangement joins TRBV5-1 to TRBJ2-1, with TRBD2 matching 8 bases. The CDR3 runs to 14 residues. The V segment lost 1 base and the J segment 8 bases; nucleotides outside the gene matches: 5. Germline CDR1 reads SGHRS; CDR2 reads YFSETQ. The CDR3 reads CASSLNPGRDEQFF. The CDR3 nucleotides read TGCGCCAGCAGCTTGAATCCCGGGAGGGATGAGCAGTTCTTC.

The chain links TRBV6-6 to TRBJ2-1; 9 nucleotides align to TRBD1. Germline V gene data show CDR1 as MNHNY and CDR2 as SVGAGI (reference sequence). CDR3 length equals 12 residues. V trimming: 8 bases; J trimming: 9 bases; junction bases outside the gene matches: 5. The CDR3 DNA is TGTGCCAGCGCACAGGGGGCGGGTGAGCAGTTCTTC. This sequence encodes CASAQGAGEQFF.

This clonotype was counted a few times. This rearrangement joins TRBV6-2 or TRBV6-3 to TRBJ1-5; 9 bases are a match to TRBD1. V trimming: 0 bases; J trimming: 0 bases; junction bases outside the gene matches: 6. The CDR3 spans 18 residues. The V gene's germline CDR1 is MNHEY and CDR2 SVGEGT. The CDR3 sequence: CASSYSRTGAYSNQPQHF. CDR3 coding DNA: TGTGCCAGCAGTTACTCCCGGACAGGGGCCTATAGCAATCAGCCCCAGCATTTT.

This clonotype was counted only a few times. The V call is TRBV12-3 or TRBV12-4, the J call TRBJ2-3; D ambiguous. V dropped 5 bases and J dropped 3 bases, with 12 bases sitting between them. The CDR3 loop spans 14 amino acids. CDR3 loop: CASSRQSETDTQYF. The DNA for the CDR3 is TGTGCCAGCAGTCGGCAGAGTGAGACAGATACGCAGTATTTT.

This clonotype was picked up a small number of times. V and J are TRBV29-1 and TRBJ2-2, with D unclear. The CDR3 totals 12 residues. Deletions cut 6 bases from V and 0 bases from J, with 5 bases between. Per germline, CDR1 SQVTM and CDR2 ANQGSEA. The CDR3 spells CSVVPNTGELFF. CDR3 sequence (DNA): TGCAGCGTAGTCCCGAACACCGGGGAGCTGTTTTTT.

The chain employs TRBV5-6 and TRBJ1-2; D is possibly TRBD1 (5 bases). Germline-derived CDR1 and CDR2 are SGHDT and YYEEEE. V was pared by 4 bases and J by 4 bases, with 17 bases between. The CDR3 totals 15 residues. Here the CDR3 DNA reads TGTGCCAGCAGCGACGGACCCACAGGCTCCTATGGCTACACCTTC. Its translation: CASSDGPTGSYGYTF.

The chain joins TRBV10-3 to TRBJ1-2; 9 bases match TRBD1. The CDR3 covers 12 residues. Germline CDR1 ENHRY, CDR2 SYGVKD. After removal of 4 bases from V and 6 bases from J, the junction contained 0 bases not matched to a gene. The CDR3 DNA follows: TGTGCCATCAGTGGGACAGGGGATGGCTACACCTTC. This codes for CAISGTGDGYTF.

The genes are TRBV7-2 and TRBJ2-1, with no clear D. V was pared by 3 bases and J by 3 bases, with 6 bases between. Germline lookup yields CDR1 SGHTA and CDR2 FQGNSA. This CDR3 is built from 13 residues. The CDR3 reads CASSLAVYNEQFF. The DNA of the CDR3 is TGTGCCAGCAGCTTGGCGGTCTACAATGAGCAGTTCTTC.

This clonotype has only a few counts. The chain has TRBV9 and TRBJ2-7; 7 positions agree with TRBD1. The CDR3 is made up of 15 amino acids. V dropped 3 bases and J dropped 0; count of bases not matched to a gene: 6. The V gene's germline CDR1 is SGDLS and CDR2 YYNGEE. CDR3 region: CASSGGTVSSYEQYF. Written as DNA, the CDR3 is TGTGCCAGCAGCGGGGGGACAGTTAGCTCCTACGAGCAGTACTTC.

This clonotype was seen a few times. The chain employs TRBV12-3 or TRBV12-4 and TRBJ1-1; possible D gene TRBD1, 6 bases. The CDR3 runs to 14 residues. The V end was cut by 1 base, the J end by 1 base, with 7 bases between. In DNA form, the CDR3 reads TGTGCCAGCAGTTTAGTAGGGGGGAACACTGAAGCTTTCTTT. Translating gives CASSLVGGNTEAFF.

This clonotype was picked up a small number of times. This sequence joins TRBV4-3 and TRBJ2-3; 7 bases are shared with TRBD1. V was clipped by 4 bases and J by 7 bases; unmatched bases: 11. The CDR3 extends over 15 amino acids. The germline V gene has CDR1 LGHNA and CDR2 YSLEER. The CDR3 is CASSRDRLRTNTQYF. CDR3 bases: TGCGCCAGCAGCCGGGACAGACTACGCACGAATACGCAGTATTTT.

The table lists this clonotype with a few counts. The V and J genes are TRBV12-3 or TRBV12-4 and TRBJ2-5; 7 bases align to TRBD1. Trimming took 2 bases from V and 4 from J; bases not matched to a gene: 7. This CDR3 is built from 15 residues. Here the CDR3 DNA reads TGTGCCAGCAGTTTATACAGGGGCATTGGAGAGACCCAGTACTTC. Its protein is CASSLYRGIGETQYF.

The CDR3 reads CASIMAGPTDTQYF. The CDR3, as DNA: TGTGCCAGCATAATGGCGGGCCCCACAGATACGCAGTATTTT. The chain links TRBV2 to TRBJ2-3; TRBD2 is a possible D gene (5 bases). V gave up 7 bases and J gave up 2 bases, with 13 bases separating them. CDR1 is SNHLY, CDR2 FYNNEI, per germline. CDR3 length equals 14 residues.

Many counts were recorded for this clonotype. This chain joins TRBV29-1 and TRBJ1-2; TRBD1 is a possible D gene (5 bases). This CDR3 is 12 amino acids long. The V gene's germline CDR1 is SQVTM and CDR2 ANQGSEA. Trimming shortened V by 0 bases and J by 4 bases, and 6 bases separated the two germline ends. The CDR3 DNA sequence: TGCAGCGTTGAAGACAGGGCCTATGGCTACACCTTC. Protein: CSVEDRAYGYTF.

This clonotype was seen ten or more times. The chain carries TRBV27 and TRBJ2-1; 12 nucleotides align to TRBD1. The CDR3 is 16 residues long. V shed 6 bases and J 5 bases; nucleotides not matched to a gene: 8. Germline V gene sequence: CDR1 MNHEY, CDR2 SMNVEV (reference sequence). CDR3 in amino acids: CASSSQGQGANNEQFF. CDR3 DNA sequence: TGTGCCAGCAGCTCCCAGGGACAGGGGGCTAACAATGAGCAGTTCTTC.

This clonotype was counted a few times. The chain is built from TRBV11-2 and TRBJ2-7; D is perhaps TRBD1 (6 bases). The CDR3 is 15 amino acids. Trimming removed 8 bases from V and 1 base from J, with 18 bases in between. CDR1 SGHAT and CDR2 FQNNGV come from the germline V gene. CDR3 residues: CASARYRDISYEQYF. The CDR3 nucleotides are TGTGCCAGCGCTCGGTATAGGGACATATCCTACGAGCAGTACTTC.

This chain links TRBV2 with TRBJ1-3, with a tentative D call TRBD1 (6 bases). Germline V gene lookup returns CDR1 SNHLY and CDR2 FYNNEI. This CDR3 region has 16 residues. Between the trimmed V and J ends, which lost 7 bases and 7 bases, there was a span of 23 bases. The CDR3 nucleotides read TGTGCCAGCACCCCACCGGGACACCCAACGAGGAACACCATATATTTT. Its protein product is CASTPPGHPTRNTIYF.

The rearrangement uses TRBV12-3 or TRBV12-4 and TRBJ1-2; the D gene is possibly TRBD1 (5 bases). V lost 7 bases, J lost 5 bases, and 17 bases lay in between. This CDR3 spans 14 amino acids. The CDR3 DNA follows: TGTGCCAGCACCGCGAGGGGTTATGATTATGGCTACACCTTC. Translating it yields CASTARGYDYGYTF.

V and J are TRBV25-1 and TRBJ1-2; D is undetermined. The CDR3 extends over 13 amino acids. V gave up 3 bases and J gave up 7 bases, with 12 bases separating them. Germline CDR1 is MGHDK and CDR2 is SYGVNS. The CDR3 loop is CASSDIIPGGYTF. DNA for the CDR3: TGTGCCAGCAGTGATATTATTCCCGGTGGCTACACCTTC.